This T cell receptor (beta chain) was obtained from a study of cytomegalovirus exposure and HLA in healthy donors. Study results and caveats: Highly shared variants forming one cluster were likely a sequencing artifact.

Of note for this clone: The antigen remains undetermined.

PCR involved 60 Vbeta and 13 Jbeta primers. In the original analysis: The count from a later analysis was some 83 million unique TCR beta chains, some 12 million of them shared. Generated by immunoSEQ multiplex PCR, the TCRdb table keeps only in-frame clones and is missing some. The V and J calls and clone size were taken over from that table, and D and trimming were inferred from the DNA. Among over 150,000 clones, roughly 80% were seen once, and the ten largest hold more than 5.5%. The source of this sequence is a man aged 25 to 40 in good health and CMV-seropositive. Material for sequencing was PBMCs.

The CDR3 nucleotides are TGTGCCAGCAGCCGGGGGGGTACAGAGACCCAGTACTTC. The encoded protein is CASSRGGTETQYF. V and J are TRBV11-3 and TRBJ2-5, with 8 bases matching TRBD2. CDR3 length: 13 residues. The junction had 3 bases not matched to a gene; V was cut back by 5 bases and J by 4 bases. Per germline, CDR1 SGHNT and CDR2 YENEEA.